This T cell receptor (beta chain) is drawn from a study of T cell responses to AZD1222 COVID-19 vaccine. Study conclusions and caveats: Increased Spike-specific TCR breadth and depth were observed after two AZD1222 doses. Just a handful of AZD1222 recipients were seropositive at baseline. Mostly white British, mostly female donors; authors suggested clonal diversity may be underestimated. Researchers took repertoire samples only after the peak T cell response had come.

Using immunoSEQ multiplex PCR, the repertoire was profiled, and TCRdb retains in-frame clones only, with some absent. The data show under 150,000 clones, roughly nine tenths seen once. Comment on this clone: Antigen specificity is unknown.

After removal of 7 bases from V and 8 bases from J, the junction contained 8 bases not matched to a gene. Germline V gene data show CDR1 as LNHDA and CDR2 as SQIVND (reference sequence). This CDR3 is built from 13 residues. Sequenced material: peripheral blood, taken 28 days after the second AZD1222 dose. The receptor's source is an adult who received the AZD1222 COVID-19 vaccine. The chain carries TRBV19 and TRBJ1-2; TRBD1 agrees at 9 bases. The DNA for the CDR3 is TGTGCCAGTATTTCGGGACAGGGAGGAGGCTACACCTTC. This translates into CASISGQGGGYTF.